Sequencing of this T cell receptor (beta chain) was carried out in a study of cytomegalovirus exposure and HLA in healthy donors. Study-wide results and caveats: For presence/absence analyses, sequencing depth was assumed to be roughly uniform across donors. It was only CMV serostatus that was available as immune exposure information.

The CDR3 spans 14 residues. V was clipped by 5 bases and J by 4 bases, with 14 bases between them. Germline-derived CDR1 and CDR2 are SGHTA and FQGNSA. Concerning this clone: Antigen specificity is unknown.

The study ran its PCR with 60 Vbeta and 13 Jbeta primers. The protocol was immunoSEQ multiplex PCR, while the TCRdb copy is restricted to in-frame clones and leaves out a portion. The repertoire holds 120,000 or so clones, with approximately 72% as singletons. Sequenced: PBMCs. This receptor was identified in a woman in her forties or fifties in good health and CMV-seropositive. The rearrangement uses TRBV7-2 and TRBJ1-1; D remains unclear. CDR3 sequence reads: CASSTRQVSTEAFF. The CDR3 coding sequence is TGTGCCAGCAGCACCCGCCAAGTGAGCACTGAAGCTTTCTTT.